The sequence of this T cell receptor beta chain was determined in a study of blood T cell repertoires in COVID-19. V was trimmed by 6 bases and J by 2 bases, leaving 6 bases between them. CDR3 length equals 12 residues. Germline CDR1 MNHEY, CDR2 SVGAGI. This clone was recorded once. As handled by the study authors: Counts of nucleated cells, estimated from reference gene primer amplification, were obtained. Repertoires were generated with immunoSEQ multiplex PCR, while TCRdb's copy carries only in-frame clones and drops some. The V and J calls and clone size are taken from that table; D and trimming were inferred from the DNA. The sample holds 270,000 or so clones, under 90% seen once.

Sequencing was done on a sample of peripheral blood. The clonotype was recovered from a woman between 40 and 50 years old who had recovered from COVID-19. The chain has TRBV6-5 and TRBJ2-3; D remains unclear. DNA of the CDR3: TGTGCCAGCAGGAGAGACACAGATACGCAGTATTTT. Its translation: CASRRDTDTQYF.